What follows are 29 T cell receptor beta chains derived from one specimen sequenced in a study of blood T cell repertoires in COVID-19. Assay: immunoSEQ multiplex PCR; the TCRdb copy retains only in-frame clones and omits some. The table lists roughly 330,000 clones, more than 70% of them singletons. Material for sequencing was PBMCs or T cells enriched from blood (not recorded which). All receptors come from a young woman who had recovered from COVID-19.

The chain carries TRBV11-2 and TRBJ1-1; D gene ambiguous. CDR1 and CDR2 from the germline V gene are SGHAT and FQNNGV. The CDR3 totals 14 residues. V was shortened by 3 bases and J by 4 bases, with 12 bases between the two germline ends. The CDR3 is CASSFSGPPTEAFF. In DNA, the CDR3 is TGTGCCAGCAGCTTCTCAGGTCCCCCCACTGAAGCTTTCTTT.

DNA for the CDR3: TGCGCCAGCAGCTCGGGACAGAGGGATGAAAAACTGTTTTTT. Translated: CASSSGQRDEKLFF. The chain couples TRBV5-1 to TRBJ1-4; 7 nucleotides agree with TRBD1. The V and J ends lost 3 bases and 6 bases, in that order; junction bases with no gene match: 5. The length of the CDR3 is 14 residues. The germline CDR1 and CDR2 sequences are SGHRS and YFSETQ.

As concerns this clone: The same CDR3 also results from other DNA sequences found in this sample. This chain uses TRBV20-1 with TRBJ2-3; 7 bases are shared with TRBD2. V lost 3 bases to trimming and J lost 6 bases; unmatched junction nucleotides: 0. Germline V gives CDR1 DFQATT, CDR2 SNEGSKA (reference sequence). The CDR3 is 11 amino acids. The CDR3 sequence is CSARTSDTQYF. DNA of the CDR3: TGCAGTGCTAGGACTAGCGATACGCAGTATTTT.

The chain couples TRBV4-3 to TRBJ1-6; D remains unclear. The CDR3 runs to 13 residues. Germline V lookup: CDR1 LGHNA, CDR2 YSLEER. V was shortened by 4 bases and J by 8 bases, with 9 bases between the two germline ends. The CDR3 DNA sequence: TGCGCCAGCAGCCCCGGGGAGTATTCACCCCTCCACTTT. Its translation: CASSPGEYSPLHF.

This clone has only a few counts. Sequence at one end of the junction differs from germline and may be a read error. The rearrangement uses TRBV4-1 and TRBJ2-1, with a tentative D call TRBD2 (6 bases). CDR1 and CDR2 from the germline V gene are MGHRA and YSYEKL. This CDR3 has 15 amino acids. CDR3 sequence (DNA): TGCGCCAGCAGACAAGAGGGGACTGGAATCAATGAGCAGTTCTTC. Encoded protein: CASRQEGTGINEQFF.

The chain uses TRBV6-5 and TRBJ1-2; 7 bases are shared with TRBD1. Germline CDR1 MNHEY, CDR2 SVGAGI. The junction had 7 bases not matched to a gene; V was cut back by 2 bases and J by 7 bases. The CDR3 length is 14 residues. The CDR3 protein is CASSYTPGTVGYTF. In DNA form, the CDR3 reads TGTGCCAGCAGTTACACCCCGGGGACAGTTGGCTACACCTTC.

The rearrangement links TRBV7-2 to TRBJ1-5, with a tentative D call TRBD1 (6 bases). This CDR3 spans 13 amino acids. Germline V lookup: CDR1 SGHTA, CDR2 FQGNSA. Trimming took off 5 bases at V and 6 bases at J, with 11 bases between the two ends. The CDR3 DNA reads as TGTGCCAGCAGCCCCATCAGGGGTCAGCCCCAGCATTTT. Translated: CASSPIRGQPQHF. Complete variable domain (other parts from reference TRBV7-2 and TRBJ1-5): GAGVSQSPSNKVTEKGKDVELRCDPISGHTALYWYRQSLGQGLEFLIYFQGNSAPDKSGLPSDRFSAERTGGSVSTLTIQRTQQEDSAVYLCASSPIRGQPQHFGDGTRLSIL.

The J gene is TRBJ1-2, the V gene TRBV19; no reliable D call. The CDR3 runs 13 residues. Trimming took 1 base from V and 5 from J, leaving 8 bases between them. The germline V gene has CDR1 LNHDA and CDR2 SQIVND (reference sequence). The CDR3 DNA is TGTGCCAGTAGTATAGGGCCGGGGTATGGCTACACCTTC. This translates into CASSIGPGYGYTF.

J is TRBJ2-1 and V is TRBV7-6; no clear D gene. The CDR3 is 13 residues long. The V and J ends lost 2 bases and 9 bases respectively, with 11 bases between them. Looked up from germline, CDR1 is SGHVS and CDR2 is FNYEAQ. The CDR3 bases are TGTGCCAGCAGCTTAAACCTTGGCTTTGAGCAGTTCTTC. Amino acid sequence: CASSLNLGFEQFF.

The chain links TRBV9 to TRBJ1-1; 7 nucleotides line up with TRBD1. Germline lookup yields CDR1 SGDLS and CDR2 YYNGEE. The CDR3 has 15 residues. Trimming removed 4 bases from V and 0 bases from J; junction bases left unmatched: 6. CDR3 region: CASSSMGQMNTEAFF. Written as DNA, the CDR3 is TGTGCCAGCAGCTCTATGGGACAGATGAACACTGAAGCTTTCTTT. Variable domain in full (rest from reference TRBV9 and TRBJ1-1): DSGVTQTPKHLITATGQRVTLRCSPRSGDLSVYWYQQSLDQGLQFLIQYYNGEERAKGNILERFSAQQFPDLHSELNLSSLELGDSALYFCASSSMGQMNTEAFFGQGTRLTVV.

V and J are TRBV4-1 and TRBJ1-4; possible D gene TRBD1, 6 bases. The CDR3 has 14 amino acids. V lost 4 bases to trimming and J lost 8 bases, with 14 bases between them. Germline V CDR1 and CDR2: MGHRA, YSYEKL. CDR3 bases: TGCGCCAGCAGCCTGCACGGGACAAAGGAAAAACTGTTTTTT. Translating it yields CASSLHGTKEKLFF.

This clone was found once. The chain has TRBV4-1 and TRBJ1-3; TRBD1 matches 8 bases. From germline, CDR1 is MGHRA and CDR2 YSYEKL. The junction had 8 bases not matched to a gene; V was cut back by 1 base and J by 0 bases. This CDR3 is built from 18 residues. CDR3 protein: CASSQVPGQANSGNTIYF. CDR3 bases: TGCGCCAGCAGCCAAGTCCCGGGACAGGCAAACTCTGGAAACACCATATATTTT.

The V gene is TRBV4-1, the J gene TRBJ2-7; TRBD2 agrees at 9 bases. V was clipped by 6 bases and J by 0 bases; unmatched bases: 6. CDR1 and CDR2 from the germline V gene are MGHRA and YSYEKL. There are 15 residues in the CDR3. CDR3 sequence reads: CASSRLAVDSYEQYF. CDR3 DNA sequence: TGCGCCAGCAGTCGACTAGCGGTCGACTCCTACGAGCAGTACTTC.

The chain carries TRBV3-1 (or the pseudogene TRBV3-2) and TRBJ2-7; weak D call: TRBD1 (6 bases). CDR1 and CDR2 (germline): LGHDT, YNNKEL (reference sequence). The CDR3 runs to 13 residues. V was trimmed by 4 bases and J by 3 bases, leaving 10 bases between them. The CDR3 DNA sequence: TGTGCCAGCAGCCCAGGACAGATCTACGAGCAGTACTTC. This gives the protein CASSPGQIYEQYF.

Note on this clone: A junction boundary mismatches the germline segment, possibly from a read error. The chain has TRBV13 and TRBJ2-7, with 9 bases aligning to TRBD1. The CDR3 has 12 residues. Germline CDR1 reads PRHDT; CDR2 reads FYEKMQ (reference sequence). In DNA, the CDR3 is TGTGCCAGCAGCTCCCGGGGACAGGGACTGAACTTC. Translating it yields CASSSRGQGLNF. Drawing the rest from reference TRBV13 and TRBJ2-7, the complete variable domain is AAGVIQSPRHLIKEKRETATLKCYPIPRHDTVYWYQQGPGQDPQFLISFYEKMQSDKGSIPDRFSAQQFSDYHSELNMSSLELGDSALYFCASSSRGQGLNFGPGTRLTVT.

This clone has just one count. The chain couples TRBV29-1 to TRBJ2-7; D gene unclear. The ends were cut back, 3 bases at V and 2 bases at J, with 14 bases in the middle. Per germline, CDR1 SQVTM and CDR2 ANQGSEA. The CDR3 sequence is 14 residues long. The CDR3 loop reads CSVESPSGPYEQYF. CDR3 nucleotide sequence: TGCAGCGTTGAGAGCCCCTCAGGCCCCTACGAGCAGTACTTC.

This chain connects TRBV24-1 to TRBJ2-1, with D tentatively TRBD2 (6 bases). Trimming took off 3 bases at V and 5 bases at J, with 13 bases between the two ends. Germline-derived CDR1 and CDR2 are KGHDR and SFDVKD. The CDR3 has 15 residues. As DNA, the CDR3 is TGTGCCACCAGTGATGGACTAAACACAAACAATGAGCAGTTCTTC. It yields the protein CATSDGLNTNNEQFF.

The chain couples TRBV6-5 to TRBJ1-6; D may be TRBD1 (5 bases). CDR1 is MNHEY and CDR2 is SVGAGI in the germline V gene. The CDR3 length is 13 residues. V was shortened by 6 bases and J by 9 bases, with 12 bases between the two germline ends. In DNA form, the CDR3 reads TGTGCCAGCAGCCGACAGCGGGGTTCACCCCTCCACTTT. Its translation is CASSRQRGSPLHF.

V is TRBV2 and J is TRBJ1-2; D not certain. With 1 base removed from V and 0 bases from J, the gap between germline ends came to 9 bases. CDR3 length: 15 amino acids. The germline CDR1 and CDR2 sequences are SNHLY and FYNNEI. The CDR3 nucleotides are TGTGCCAGCAGTGAAGGGCACAGAGCTAACTATGGCTACACCTTC. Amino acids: CASSEGHRANYGYTF. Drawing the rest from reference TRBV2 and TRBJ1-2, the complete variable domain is EPEVTQTPSHQVTQMGQEVILRCVPISNHLYFYWYRQILGQKVEFLVSFYNNEISEKSEIFDDQFSVERPDGSNFTLKIRSTKLEDSAMYFCASSEGHRANYGYTFGSGTRLTVV.

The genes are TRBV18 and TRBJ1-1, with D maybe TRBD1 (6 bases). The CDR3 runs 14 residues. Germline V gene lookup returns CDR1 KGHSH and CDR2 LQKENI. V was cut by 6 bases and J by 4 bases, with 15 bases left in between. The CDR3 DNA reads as TGTGCCAGCTCCCCGGGGGGGGCGATCACTGAAGCTTTCTTT. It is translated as CASSPGGAITEAFF.

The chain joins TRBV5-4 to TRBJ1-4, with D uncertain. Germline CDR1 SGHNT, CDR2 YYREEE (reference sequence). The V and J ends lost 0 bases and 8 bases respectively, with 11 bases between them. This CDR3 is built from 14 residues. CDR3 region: CASSLDGEHEKLFF. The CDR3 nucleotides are TGTGCCAGCAGCTTGGACGGAGAACACGAAAAACTGTTTTTT. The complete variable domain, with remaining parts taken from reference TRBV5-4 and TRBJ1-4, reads ETGVTQSPTHLIKTRGQQVTLRCSSQSGHNTVSWYQQALGQGPQFIFQYYREEENGRGNFPPRFSGLQFPNYSSELNVNALELDDSALYLCASSLDGEHEKLFFGSGTQLSVL.

This CDR3 is CASSLNYEQYF. The CDR3, as DNA: TGTGCCAGCAGTCTTAACTACGAGCAGTACTTC. The chain employs TRBV2 and TRBJ2-7; D is undetermined. CDR3 length: 11 residues. Trimming removed 5 bases at V and 3 bases at J, with 5 bases between. Germline CDR1 and CDR2: SNHLY and FYNNEI.

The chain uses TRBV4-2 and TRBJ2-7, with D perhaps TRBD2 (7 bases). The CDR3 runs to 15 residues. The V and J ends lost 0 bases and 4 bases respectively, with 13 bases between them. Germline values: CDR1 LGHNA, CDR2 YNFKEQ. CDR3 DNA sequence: TGTGCCAGCAGCCAAGATGGGGGCGGGGGTTACGAGCAGTACTTC. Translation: CASSQDGGGGYEQYF.

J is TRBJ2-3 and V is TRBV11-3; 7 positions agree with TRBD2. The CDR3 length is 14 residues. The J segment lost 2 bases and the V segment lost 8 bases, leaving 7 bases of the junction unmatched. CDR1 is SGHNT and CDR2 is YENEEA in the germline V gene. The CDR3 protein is CASSWGGVTDTQYF. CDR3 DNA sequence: TGTGCCAGCTCCTGGGGGGGAGTCACAGATACGCAGTATTTT.

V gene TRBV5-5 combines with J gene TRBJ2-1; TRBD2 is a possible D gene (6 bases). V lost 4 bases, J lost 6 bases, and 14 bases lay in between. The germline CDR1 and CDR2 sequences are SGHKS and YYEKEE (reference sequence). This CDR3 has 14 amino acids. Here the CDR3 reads CASSRDSFSNEQFF. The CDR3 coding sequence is TGTGCCAGCAGCCGGGACTCCTTCTCCAATGAGCAGTTCTTC.

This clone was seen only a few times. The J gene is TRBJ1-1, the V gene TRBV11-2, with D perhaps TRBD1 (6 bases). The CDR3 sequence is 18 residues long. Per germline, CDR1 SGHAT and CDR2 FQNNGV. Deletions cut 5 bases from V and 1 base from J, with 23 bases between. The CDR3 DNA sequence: TGTGCCAGCAGCGTTATCGCCGGGGGGGCCCAAGGGAACACTGAAGCTTTCTTT. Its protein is CASSVIAGGAQGNTEAFF.

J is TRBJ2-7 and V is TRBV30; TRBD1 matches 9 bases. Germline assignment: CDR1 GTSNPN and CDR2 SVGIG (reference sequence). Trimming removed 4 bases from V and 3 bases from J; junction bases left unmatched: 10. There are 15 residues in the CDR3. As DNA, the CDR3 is TGTGCCTGGACGTACACCGGGACAGGGCTCTACGAGCAGTACTTC. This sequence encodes CAWTYTGTGLYEQYF. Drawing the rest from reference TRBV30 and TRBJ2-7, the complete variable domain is SQTIHQWPATLVQPVGSPLSLECTVEGTSNPNLYWYRQAAGRGLQLLFYSVGIGQISSEVPQNLSASRPQDRQFILSSKKLLLSDSGFYLCAWTYTGTGLYEQYFGPGTRLTVT.

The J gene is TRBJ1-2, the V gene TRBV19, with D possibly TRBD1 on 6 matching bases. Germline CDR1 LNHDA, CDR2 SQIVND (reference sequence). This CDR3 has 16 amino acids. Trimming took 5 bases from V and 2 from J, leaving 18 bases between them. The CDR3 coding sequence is TGTGCCAGTAGTCGACAACCTGTGACAGGAAACTATGGCTACACCTTC. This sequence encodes CASSRQPVTGNYGYTF. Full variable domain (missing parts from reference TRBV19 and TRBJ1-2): DGGITQSPKYLFRKEGQNVTLSCEQNLNHDAMYWYRQDPGQGLRLIYYSQIVNDFQKGDIAEGYSVSREKKESFPLTVTSAQKNPTAFYLCASSRQPVTGNYGYTFGSGTRLTVV.

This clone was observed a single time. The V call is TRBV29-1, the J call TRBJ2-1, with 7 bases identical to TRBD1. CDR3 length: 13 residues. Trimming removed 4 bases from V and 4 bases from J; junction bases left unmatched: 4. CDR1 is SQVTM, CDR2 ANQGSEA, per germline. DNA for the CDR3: TGCAGCGTTGCCTACAGGGGATACAATGAGCAGTTCTTC. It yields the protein CSVAYRGYNEQFF.